Here is one T cell receptor beta chain with its context. This CDR3 has 12 amino acids. Trimming removed 6 bases at V and 5 bases at J, with 9 bases between. Germline assignment: CDR1 MNHEY and CDR2 SMNVEV (reference sequence). This entry is derived from a study of blood T cell repertoires in COVID-19. Cohort allocation depended upon clinical history that participants reported. Cohort 3 donors were reported recovered after two negative PCRs, clearance, or symptom resolution. Repertoires were generated with immunoSEQ multiplex PCR, while TCRdb's copy carries only in-frame clones and drops some. The table records approximately 250,000 clones, 85% to 90% of them present only once.

The chain links TRBV27 to TRBJ2-3, with D perhaps matching TRBD2 (5 bases). The clonotype originates from a woman aged 30 to 39 who had recovered from COVID-19. Sequences were obtained from PBMCs or T cells enriched from blood (not recorded which). CDR3 in amino acids: CASSSGGDTQYF. For the CDR3, the DNA is TGTGCCAGCAGCAGTGGAGGAGATACGCAGTATTTT.